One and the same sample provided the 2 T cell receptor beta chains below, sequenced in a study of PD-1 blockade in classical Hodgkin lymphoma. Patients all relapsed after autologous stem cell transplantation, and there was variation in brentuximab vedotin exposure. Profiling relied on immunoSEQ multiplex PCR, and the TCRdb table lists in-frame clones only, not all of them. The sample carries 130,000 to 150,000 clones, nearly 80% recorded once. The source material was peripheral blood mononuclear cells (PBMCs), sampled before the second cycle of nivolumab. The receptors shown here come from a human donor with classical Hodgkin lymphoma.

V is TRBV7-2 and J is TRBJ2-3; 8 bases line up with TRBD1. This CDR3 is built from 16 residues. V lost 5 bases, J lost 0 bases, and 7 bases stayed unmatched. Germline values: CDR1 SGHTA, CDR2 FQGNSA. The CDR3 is CASSGQTGVSTDTQYF. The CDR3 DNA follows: TGTGCCAGCAGCGGACAGACAGGGGTTAGCACAGATACGCAGTATTTT.

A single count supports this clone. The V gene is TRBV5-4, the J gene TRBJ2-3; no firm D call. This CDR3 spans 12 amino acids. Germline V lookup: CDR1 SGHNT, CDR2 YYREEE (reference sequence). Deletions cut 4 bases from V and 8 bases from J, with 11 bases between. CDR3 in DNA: TGTGCCAGCAGCACGGACCAAGCTACGCAGTATTTT. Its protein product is CASSTDQATQYF.